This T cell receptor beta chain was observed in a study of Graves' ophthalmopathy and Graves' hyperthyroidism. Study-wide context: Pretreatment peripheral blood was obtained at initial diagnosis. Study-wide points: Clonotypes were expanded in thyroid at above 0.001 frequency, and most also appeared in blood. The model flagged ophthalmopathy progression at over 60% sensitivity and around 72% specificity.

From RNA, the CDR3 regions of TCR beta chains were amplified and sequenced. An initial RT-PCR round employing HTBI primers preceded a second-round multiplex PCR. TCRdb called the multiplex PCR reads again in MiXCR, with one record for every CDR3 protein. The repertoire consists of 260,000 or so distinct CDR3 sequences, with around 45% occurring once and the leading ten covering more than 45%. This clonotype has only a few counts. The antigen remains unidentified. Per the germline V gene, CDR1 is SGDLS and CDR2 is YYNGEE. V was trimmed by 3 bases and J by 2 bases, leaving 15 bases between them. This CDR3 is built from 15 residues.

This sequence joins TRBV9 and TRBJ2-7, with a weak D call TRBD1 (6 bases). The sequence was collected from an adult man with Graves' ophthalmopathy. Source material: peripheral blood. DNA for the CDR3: TGTGCCAGCAGCGCTGGGGGTGGACAGACCTACGAGCAGTACTTC. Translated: CASSAGGGQTYEQYF.